The 8 T cell receptor beta chains below all came from one sample that was sequenced in a study of OX40 agonist ivuxolimab in advanced cancers. Sequencing used immunoSEQ multiplex PCR; TCRdb keeps in-frame clones, though not all of them. The sample has 55,000 to 75,000 clones; around four fifths are singletons. Sequenced here: CD4+ or CD8+ T cells sorted from blood, sampled in a trial of the OX40 agonist ivuxolimab. Source of these receptors: an adult with an advanced solid tumor such as melanoma, head and neck, liver or kidney cancer.

V usage is TRBV18 and J usage is TRBJ2-3; D is uncertain. The CDR3 has 14 residues. Germline V CDR1 and CDR2: KGHSH, LQKENI. Trimming removed 6 bases at V and 0 bases at J, with 10 bases between. The CDR3 DNA is TGTGCCAGCTCCCCCCCCTCTAGCACAGATACGCAGTATTTT. Translation gives CASSPPSSTDTQYF.

The chain uses TRBV7-8 and TRBJ2-7; tentative D call: TRBD2 (6 bases). Germline assignment: CDR1 SGHVS and CDR2 FQNEAQ. The CDR3 has 14 residues. Between the trimmed V and J ends, which lost 1 base and 4 bases, there was a span of 11 bases. The CDR3 DNA reads TGTGCCAGCAGCTTAGGCCTAGCGCCGTACGAGCAGTACTTC. Its translation is CASSLGLAPYEQYF.

V usage is TRBV7-8 and J usage is TRBJ1-2, with a weak D call TRBD1 (6 bases). The germline V and J ends were trimmed by 0 bases and 2 bases, with 13 bases remaining between them. The CDR3 covers 16 residues. Germline V gives CDR1 SGHVS, CDR2 FQNEAQ. CDR3 residues: CASSLALGGANYGYTF. CDR3 sequence (DNA): TGTGCCAGCAGCTTAGCGCTTGGGGGGGCCAACTATGGCTACACCTTC.

The gene calls are TRBV28 and TRBJ2-1; the D is unclear. Germline V gene lookup returns CDR1 MDHEN and CDR2 SYDVKM. The CDR3 sequence is 12 residues long. The germline V and J ends were trimmed by 6 bases and 2 bases, with 5 bases remaining between them. The CDR3 region is CASRGPYNEQFF. The CDR3 nucleotides are TGTGCCAGCAGAGGCCCCTACAATGAGCAGTTCTTC.

The J gene is TRBJ2-7, the V gene TRBV2; TRBD1 agrees at 7 bases. Trimming cost V 4 bases and J 7 bases; bases outside gene matches: 7. This CDR3 spans 13 amino acids. CDR1 is SNHLY, CDR2 FYNNEI, per germline. In nucleotides, the CDR3 is TGTGCCAGCAGTGGAGAGACAGGGACGGAGCAGTACGTC. It translates to CASSGETGTEQYV.

This chain links TRBV4-1 with TRBJ2-7; TRBD1 or TRBD2 may be the D gene (6 bases each). V lost 0 bases and J lost 2, with 17 bases in between. CDR3 length: 17 residues. Germline lookup yields CDR1 MGHRA and CDR2 YSYEKL. CDR3 protein: CASSQDGLSGQAYEQYF. The CDR3 DNA follows: TGCGCCAGCAGCCAAGACGGACTATCGGGACAAGCCTACGAGCAGTACTTC.

The CDR3 region is CASSLPFGTEANYGYTF. As DNA, the CDR3 is TGTGCCAGCAGCTTGCCATTCGGGACCGAAGCTAACTATGGCTACACCTTC. This rearrangement joins TRBV7-7 to TRBJ1-2; D is perhaps TRBD1 (5 bases). Germline CDR1 SSHAT, CDR2 FNYEAQ (reference sequence). The V end lost 3 bases, the J end lost 0 bases, and 17 bases lay between the germline ends. This CDR3 spans 17 amino acids.

The rearrangement uses TRBV5-1 and TRBJ2-2; 14 bases are a match to TRBD2. The length of the CDR3 is 16 residues. V was clipped by 7 bases and J by 7 bases; unmatched bases: 9. Germline CDR1 reads SGHRS; CDR2 reads YFSETQ. CDR3 nucleotides: TGCGCCAGCTGGCCGGGACTAGCGGGAGATGGCGGGGAGCTGTTTTTT. This encodes CASWPGLAGDGGELFF. Combining the CDR3 with reference TRBV5-1 and TRBJ2-2 gives the whole variable domain KAGVTQTPRYLIKTRGQQVTLSCSPISGHRSVSWYQQTPGQGLQFLFEYFSETQRNKGNFPGRFSGRQFSNSRSEMNVSTLELGDSALYLCASWPGLAGDGGELFFGEGSRLTVL.